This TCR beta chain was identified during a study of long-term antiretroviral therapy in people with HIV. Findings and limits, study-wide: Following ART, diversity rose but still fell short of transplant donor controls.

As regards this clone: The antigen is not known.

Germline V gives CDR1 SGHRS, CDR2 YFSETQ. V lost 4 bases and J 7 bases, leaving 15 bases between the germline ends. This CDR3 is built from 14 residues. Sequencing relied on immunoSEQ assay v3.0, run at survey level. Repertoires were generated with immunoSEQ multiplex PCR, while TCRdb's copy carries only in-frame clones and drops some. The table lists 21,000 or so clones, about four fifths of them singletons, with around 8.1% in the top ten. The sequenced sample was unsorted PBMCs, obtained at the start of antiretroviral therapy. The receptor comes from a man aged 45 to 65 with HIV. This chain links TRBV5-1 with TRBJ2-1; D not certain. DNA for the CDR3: TGCGCCAGCAGCCCGGCGAGCGTGTCTAATGAGCAGTTCTTC. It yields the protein CASSPASVSNEQFF.